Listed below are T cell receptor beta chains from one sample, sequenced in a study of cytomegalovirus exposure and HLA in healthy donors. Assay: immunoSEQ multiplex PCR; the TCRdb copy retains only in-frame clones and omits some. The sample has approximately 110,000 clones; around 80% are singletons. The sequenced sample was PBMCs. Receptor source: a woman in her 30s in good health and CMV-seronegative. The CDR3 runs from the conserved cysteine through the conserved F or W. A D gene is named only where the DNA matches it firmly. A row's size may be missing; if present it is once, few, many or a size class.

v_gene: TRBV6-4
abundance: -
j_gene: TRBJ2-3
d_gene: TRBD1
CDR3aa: CASSHGQGSTDTQYF
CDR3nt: TGTGCCAGCAGCCATGGACAGGGGAGCACAGATACGCAGTATTTT

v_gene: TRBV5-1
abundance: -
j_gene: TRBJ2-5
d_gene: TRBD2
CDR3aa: CASSTGLAGAETQYF
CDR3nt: TGCGCCAGCAGCACCGGACTAGCGGGAGCAGAGACCCAGTACTTC

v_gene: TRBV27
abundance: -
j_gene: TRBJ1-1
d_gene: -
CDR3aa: CASSLIGGMNTEAFF
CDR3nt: TGTGCCAGCAGCCTGATAGGGGGAATGAACACTGAAGCTTTCTTT

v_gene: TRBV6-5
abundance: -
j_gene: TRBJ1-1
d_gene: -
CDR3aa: CASTYSVNTEAFF
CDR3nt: TGTGCCAGCACTTACAGCGTGAACACTGAAGCTTTCTTT

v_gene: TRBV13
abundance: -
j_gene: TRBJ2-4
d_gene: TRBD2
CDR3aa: CASSLRTSGSKSIQYF
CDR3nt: TGTGCCAGCAGCTTACGGACTAGCGGGAGCAAGAGCATTCAGTACTTC

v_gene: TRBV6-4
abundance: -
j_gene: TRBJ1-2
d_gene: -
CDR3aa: CASSDLEGGGYTF
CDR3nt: TGTGCCAGCAGTGACTTAGAGGGCGGGGGCTACACCTTC

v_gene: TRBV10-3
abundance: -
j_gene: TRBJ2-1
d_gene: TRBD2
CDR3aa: CAIRTSGSSSYNEQFF
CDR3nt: TGTGCCATCAGAACTAGCGGTAGTAGCTCCTACAATGAGCAGTTCTTC

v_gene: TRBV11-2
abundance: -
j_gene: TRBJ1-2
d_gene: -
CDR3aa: CASSLGQPRRYGYTF
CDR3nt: TGTGCCAGCAGCTTAGGACAGCCCCGGAGATATGGCTACACCTTC

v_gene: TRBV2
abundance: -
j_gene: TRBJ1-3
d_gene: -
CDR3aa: CASSLTPDTIYF
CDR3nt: TGTGCCAGCAGTCTAACTCCGGACACCATATATTTT

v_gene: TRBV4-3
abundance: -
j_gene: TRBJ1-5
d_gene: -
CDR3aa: CASSQASRNQPQHF
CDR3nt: TGCGCCAGCAGCCAAGCAAGCCGCAATCAGCCCCAGCATTTT

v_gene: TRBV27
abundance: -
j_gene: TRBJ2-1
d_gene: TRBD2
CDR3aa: CASRTSGRGGEQFF
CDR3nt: TGTGCCAGCAGAACTAGCGGGAGAGGCGGTGAGCAGTTCTTC

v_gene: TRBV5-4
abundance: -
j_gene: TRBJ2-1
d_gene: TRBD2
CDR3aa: CASGRLNEQFF
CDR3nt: TGTGCAAGCGGGAGGTTGAATGAGCAGTTCTTC

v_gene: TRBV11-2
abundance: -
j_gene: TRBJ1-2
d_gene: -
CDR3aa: CASSFDRSNYGYTF
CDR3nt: TGTGCCAGCAGCTTCGACAGATCTAACTATGGCTACACCTTC

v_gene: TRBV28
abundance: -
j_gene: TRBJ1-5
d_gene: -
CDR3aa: CASSSTGSNGNQPQHF
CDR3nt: TGTGCCAGCAGTTCGACAGGTTCGAATGGCAATCAGCCCCAGCATTTT

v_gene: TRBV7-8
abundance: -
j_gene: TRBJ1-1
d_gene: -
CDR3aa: CASSPDMNTEAFF
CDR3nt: TGTGCCAGCAGCCCCGACATGAACACTGAAGCTTTCTTT

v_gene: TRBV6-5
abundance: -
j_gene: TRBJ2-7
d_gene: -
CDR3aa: CASSRDSSLYEQYF
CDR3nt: TGTGCCAGCAGCCGGGACTCTTCCCTCTACGAGCAGTACTTC

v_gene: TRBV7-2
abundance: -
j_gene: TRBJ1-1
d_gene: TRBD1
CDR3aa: CASSFRTGRAFF
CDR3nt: TGTGCCAGCAGCTTCCGGACAGGGAGGGCTTTCTTT

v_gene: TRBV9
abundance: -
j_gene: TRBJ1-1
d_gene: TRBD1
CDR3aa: CASSVHDRPGQGAGTEAFF
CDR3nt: TGTGCCAGCAGCGTACACGACAGACCGGGACAGGGGGCAGGCACTGAAGCTTTCTTT

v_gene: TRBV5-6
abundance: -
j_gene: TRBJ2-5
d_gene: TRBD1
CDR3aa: CASSFSGTGSQETQYF
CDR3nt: TGTGCCAGCAGCTTTTCCGGGACAGGGAGCCAAGAGACCCAGTACTTC

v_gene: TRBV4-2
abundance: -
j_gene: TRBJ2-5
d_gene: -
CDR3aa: CASSQDQGLETQYF
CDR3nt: TGTGCCAGCAGCCAAGATCAGGGGCTGGAGACCCAGTACTTC

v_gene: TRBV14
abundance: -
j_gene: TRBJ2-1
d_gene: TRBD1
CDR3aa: CASSHLRRTGANEQFF
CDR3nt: TGTGCCAGCAGCCATCTTAGGCGGACAGGGGCGAATGAGCAGTTCTTC

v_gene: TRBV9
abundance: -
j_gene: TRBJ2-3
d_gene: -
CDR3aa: CASSPSSSHQGQDTQYF
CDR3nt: TGTGCCAGCAGCCCCAGTAGTTCCCACCAGGGGCAAGATACGCAGTATTTT

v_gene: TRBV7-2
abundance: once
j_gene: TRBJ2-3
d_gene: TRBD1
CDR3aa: CASSRPNGQGRDTQYF
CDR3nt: TGTGCCAGCAGCCGACCTAACGGACAGGGTAGAGATACGCAGTATTTT

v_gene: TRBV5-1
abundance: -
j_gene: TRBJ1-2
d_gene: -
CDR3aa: CASSLADNSNYGYTF
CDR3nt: TGCGCCAGCAGCTTGGCCGACAATTCTAACTATGGCTACACCTTC

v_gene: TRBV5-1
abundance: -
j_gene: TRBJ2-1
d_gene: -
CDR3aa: CASSSMTRTGNEQFF
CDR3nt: TGCGCCAGCAGCTCAATGACTAGAACCGGCAATGAGCAGTTCTTC

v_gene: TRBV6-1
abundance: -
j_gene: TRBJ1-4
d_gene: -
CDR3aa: CASSERRVPEKLFF
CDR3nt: TGTGCCAGCAGTGAACGGAGGGTTCCTGAAAAACTGTTTTTT

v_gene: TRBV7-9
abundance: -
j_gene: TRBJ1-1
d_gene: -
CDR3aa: CSSSSWLTEAFF
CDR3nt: TGTTCCAGCAGCTCCTGGCTCACTGAAGCTTTCTTT

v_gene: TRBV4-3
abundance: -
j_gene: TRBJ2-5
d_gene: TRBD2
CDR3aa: CASSRGTSPGETQYF
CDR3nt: TGCGCCAGCAGCCGTGGGACTAGCCCTGGGGAGACCCAGTACTTC

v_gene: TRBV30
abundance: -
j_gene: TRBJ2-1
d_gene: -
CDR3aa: CAWSVRYNEQFF
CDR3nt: TGTGCCTGGAGTGTACGGTACAATGAGCAGTTCTTC

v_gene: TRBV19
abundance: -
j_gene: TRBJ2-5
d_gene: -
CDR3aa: CASSASEFKETQYF
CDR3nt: TGTGCCAGTAGTGCGTCCGAGTTCAAAGAGACCCAGTACTTC

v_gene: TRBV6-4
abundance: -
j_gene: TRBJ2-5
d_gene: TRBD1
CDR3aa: CASSVGTGGRKTQYF
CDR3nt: TGTGCCAGCAGTGTCGGTACAGGGGGCAGGAAGACCCAGTACTTC

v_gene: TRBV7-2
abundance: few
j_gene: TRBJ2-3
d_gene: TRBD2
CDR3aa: CASSLAGGGWDTQYF
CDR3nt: TGTGCCAGCAGCTTAGCGGGGGGGGGATGGGATACGCAGTATTTT

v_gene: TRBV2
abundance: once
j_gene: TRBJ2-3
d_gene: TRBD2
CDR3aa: CASSGSGLGDTQYF
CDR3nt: TGTGCCAGCAGTGGTAGCGGGTTAGGAGATACGCAGTATTTT

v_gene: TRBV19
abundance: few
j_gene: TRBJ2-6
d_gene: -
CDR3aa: CASQLGANVLTF
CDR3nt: TGTGCCAGTCAACTGGGGGCCAACGTCCTGACTTTC

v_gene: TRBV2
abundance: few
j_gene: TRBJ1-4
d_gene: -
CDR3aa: CASNLRGTNEKLFF
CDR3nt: TGTGCCAGCAATCTTAGGGGAACTAATGAAAAACTGTTTTTT

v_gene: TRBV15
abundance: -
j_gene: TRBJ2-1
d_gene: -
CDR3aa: CATMSGLFNEQFF
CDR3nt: TGTGCCACCATGAGCGGGCTTTTCAATGAGCAGTTCTTC

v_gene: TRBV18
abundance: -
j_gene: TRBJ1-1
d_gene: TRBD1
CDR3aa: CASSPLKGAGTEAFF
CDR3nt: TGTGCCAGCTCACCGCTTAAGGGGGCGGGCACTGAAGCTTTCTTT

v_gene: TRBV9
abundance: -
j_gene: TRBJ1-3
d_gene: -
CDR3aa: CASSVGGTSGNTIYF
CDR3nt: TGTGCCAGCAGCGTAGGGGGCACCTCTGGAAACACCATATATTTT

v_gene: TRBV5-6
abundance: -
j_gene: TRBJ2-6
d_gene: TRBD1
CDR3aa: CASSSGGGRGAANVLTF
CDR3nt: TGTGCCAGCAGCTCAGGGGGTGGCAGGGGAGCAGCCAACGTCCTGACTTTC

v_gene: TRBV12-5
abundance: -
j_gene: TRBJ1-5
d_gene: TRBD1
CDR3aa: CASGLGQGWQPQHF
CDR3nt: TGTGCTAGTGGTTTGGGACAGGGGTGGCAGCCCCAGCATTTT

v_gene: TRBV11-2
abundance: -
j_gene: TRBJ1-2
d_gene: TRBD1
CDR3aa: CASSLVGQGPYGYTF
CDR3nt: TGTGCCAGCAGCTTAGTCGGACAGGGCCCCTATGGCTACACCTTC

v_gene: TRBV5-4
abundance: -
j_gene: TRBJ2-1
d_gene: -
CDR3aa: CASSLAGSIYNEQFF
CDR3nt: TGTGCCAGCAGCTTGGCCGGGAGTATCTACAATGAGCAGTTCTTC

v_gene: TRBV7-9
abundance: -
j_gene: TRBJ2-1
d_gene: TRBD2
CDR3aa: CASSIPTSGSYSEQFF
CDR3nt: TGTGCCAGCAGCATCCCGACTAGCGGGTCCTACAGTGAGCAGTTCTTC